The 20 T cell receptor beta chains reported below all come from one sample, sequenced in a study of blood T cell repertoires in COVID-19 (TCRdb year 2020). Receptor amplification or capture employed the immunoSEQ multiplex PCR assay. The immuneACCESS repertoire file appears here via TCRdb, limited to in-frame rearrangements. These files lack a portion of the clones; in checked studies, under half of the deficit traces to unresolved V genes, and the cause of the others is not known. The sample table contains 70,000 to 95,000 clones; only one count was recorded for more than 70% of them. The top ten constitute roughly 2.6% of the sample. Sequencing input: peripheral blood. Every receptor here comes from a man aged 45-65 years with COVID-19, enrolled during active disease.

This clone was seen just once. The chain employs TRBV27 and TRBJ1-6, with D possibly TRBD1 on 6 matching bases. The germline V gene encodes CDR1 MNHEY and CDR2 SMNVEV (reference sequence). The CDR3 spans 15 residues. V was trimmed by 9 bases and J by 0 bases, leaving 12 bases between them. The CDR3 spells CASRQESSYNSPLHF. The CDR3 DNA reads as TGTGCCAGTAGACAGGAGAGCTCCTATAATTCACCCCTCCACTTT.

The chain uses TRBV5-5 and TRBJ1-2, with no clear D. CDR1 is SGHKS and CDR2 is YYEKEE in the germline V gene (reference sequence). Trimming shortened V by 0 bases and J by 8 bases, and 14 bases separated the two germline ends. The CDR3 has 14 amino acids. This CDR3 is CASSLVHEREGYTF. The CDR3 DNA sequence: TGTGCCAGCAGCTTGGTGCACGAAAGGGAGGGCTACACCTTC.

The chain employs TRBV24-1 and TRBJ2-1; 9 bases map to TRBD1. CDR1 is KGHDR, CDR2 SFDVKD, per germline. Trimming at V came to 2 bases and at J to 5 bases, leaving 9 bases not matched to a gene. This CDR3 has 17 residues. CDR3 residues: CATSDWRDRVGDNEQFF. The CDR3 nucleotides are TGTGCCACCAGTGATTGGCGGGACAGGGTAGGAGACAATGAGCAGTTCTTC.

V and J are TRBV9 and TRBJ1-4; unclear D gene. With 3 bases removed from V and 7 bases from J, the gap between germline ends came to 13 bases. CDR1 is SGDLS, CDR2 YYNGEE, per germline. The CDR3 loop spans 14 amino acids. CDR3 amino acids: CASSADNYGEKLFF. Written as DNA, the CDR3 is TGTGCCAGCAGCGCCGACAATTATGGTGAAAAACTGTTTTTT.

This clone was picked up a small number of times. V is TRBV6-5 and J is TRBJ1-1; possible D gene TRBD1, 6 bases. Per germline, CDR1 MNHEY and CDR2 SVGAGI. V was cut by 0 bases and J by 11 bases, with 10 bases left in between. This CDR3 region has 12 residues. The CDR3 coding sequence is TGTGCCAGCAGTTACTCGTCAGGGGCGGCTTTCTTT. The encoded protein is CASSYSSGAAFF.

Only a few counts were recorded for this clone. The genes are TRBV30 and TRBJ2-7; tentative D call: TRBD2 (5 bases). The CDR3 length is 13 residues. Germline V gene lookup returns CDR1 GTSNPN and CDR2 SVGIG (reference sequence). The ends were cut back, 5 bases at V and 6 bases at J, with 17 bases in the middle. This CDR3 reads CAWGWTDSAEQYF. In nucleotides, the CDR3 is TGTGCCTGGGGCTGGACTGACTCCGCCGAGCAGTACTTC. The variable domain in full, with the rest retrieved from reference TRBV30 and TRBJ2-7, is SQTIHQWPATLVQPVGSPLSLECTVEGTSNPNLYWYRQAAGRGLQLLFYSVGIGQISSEVPQNLSASRPQDRQFILSSKKLLLSDSGFYLCAWGWTDSAEQYFGPGTRLTVT.

CDR3 coding DNA: TGCAGCGTTGGAACCGGACTAGTAGTCGACGAGCAGTACTTC. Encoded protein: CSVGTGLVVDEQYF. The chain couples TRBV29-1 to TRBJ2-7, with 7 bases aligning to TRBD2. The length of the CDR3 is 14 residues. Looked up from germline, CDR1 is SQVTM and CDR2 is ANQGSEA. Trimming cost V 4 bases and J 5 bases; bases outside gene matches: 11.

In its sample, this clone was seen once. V gene TRBV19 combines with J gene TRBJ1-3; possible D gene TRBD1, 6 bases. The CDR3 contains 19 residues. CDR1 and CDR2 (germline): LNHDA, SQIVND (reference sequence). With 3 bases removed from V and 2 bases from J, the gap between germline ends came to 23 bases. Here the CDR3 DNA reads TGTGCCAGTAGTATTTCCGAACGATCGTGGGGGGGCACTGGAAACACCATATATTTT. This gives the protein CASSISERSWGGTGNTIYF. Variable domain in full (rest from reference TRBV19 and TRBJ1-3): DGGITQSPKYLFRKEGQNVTLSCEQNLNHDAMYWYRQDPGQGLRLIYYSQIVNDFQKGDIAEGYSVSREKKESFPLTVTSAQKNPTAFYLCASSISERSWGGTGNTIYFGEGSWLTVV.

The rearrangement links TRBV18 to TRBJ2-2, with no clear D. Per the germline V gene, CDR1 is KGHSH and CDR2 is LQKENI. V gave up 2 bases and J gave up 3 bases, with 7 bases separating them. The CDR3 is made up of 14 amino acids. CDR3 sequence: CASSPARDTGELFF. CDR3 DNA sequence: TGTGCCAGCTCACCAGCCCGGGACACCGGGGAGCTGTTTTTT.

V is TRBV30 and J is TRBJ1-5; perhaps TRBD1 as D (5 bases). The CDR3 length is 14 residues. CDR1 GTSNPN and CDR2 SVGIG come from the germline V gene (reference sequence). Trimming took 0 bases from V and 4 from J, leaving 10 bases between them. CDR3 sequence (DNA): TGTGCCTGGAGTGTACTGACAGCGAATCAGCCCCAGCATTTT. Protein: CAWSVLTANQPQHF.

V is TRBV5-4 and J is TRBJ2-1; maybe TRBD1 (6 bases). Looked up from germline, CDR1 is SGHNT and CDR2 is YYREEE (reference sequence). The CDR3 has 11 residues. Deletions cut 0 bases from V and 14 bases from J, with 9 bases between. The CDR3 loop reads CASSLDRAEFF. CDR3 nucleotides: TGTGCCAGCAGCTTGGACAGGGCGGAGTTCTTC.

V usage is TRBV2 and J usage is TRBJ2-1; 10 positions agree with TRBD2. The CDR3 totals 14 residues. Germline V gene lookup returns CDR1 SNHLY and CDR2 FYNNEI. V was clipped by 7 bases and J by 7 bases; unmatched bases: 7. The CDR3 DNA reads TGTGCCAGCACCTTAGCGGGGGGCCGGAATGAGCAGTTCTTC. Translating it yields CASTLAGGRNEQFF.

This sequence joins TRBV10-2 and TRBJ2-7; D might be TRBD1 (5 bases). V lost 6 bases, J lost 4 bases, and 13 bases lay in between. CDR1 WSHSY and CDR2 SAAADI come from the germline V gene. The CDR3 contains 13 residues. The chain's CDR3 is CASSRTREYEQYF. CDR3 in DNA: TGCGCCAGCAGCCGGACACGAGAATACGAGCAGTACTTC.

The genes are TRBV10-1 and TRBJ1-4; TRBD1 aligns across 10 bases. CDR1 is WNHNN and CDR2 is SYGVQD in the germline V gene (reference sequence). CDR3 size: 12 residues. V trimming: 10 bases; J trimming: 10 bases; junction bases outside the gene matches: 6. CDR3: CAISRTGGKLFF. CDR3 nucleotide sequence: TGCGCCATCTCTCGGACAGGGGGAAAACTGTTTTTT.

The chain employs TRBV20-1 and TRBJ1-6; D gene unclear. V was clipped by 0 bases and J by 16 bases, with 10 bases between them. The germline CDR1 and CDR2 sequences are DFQATT and SNEGSKA (reference sequence). CDR3 length equals 11 residues. The CDR3 sequence: CSARDPVGLHF. The CDR3 DNA follows: TGCAGTGCTAGAGACCCAGTCGGGCTCCACTTT.

This chain's CDR3 is CASSGRTGVEVYTF. The DNA of the CDR3 is TGTGCCAGCAGCGGCCGGACAGGCGTAGAGGTATACACCTTC. This chain uses TRBV3-1 (or the pseudogene TRBV3-2) with TRBJ1-2, with 7 bases aligning to TRBD1. The length of the CDR3 is 14 residues. The V gene end was trimmed by 5 bases and the J gene end by 11 bases; junction bases not matched to a gene: 14. Germline-derived CDR1 and CDR2 are LGHDT and YNNKEL (reference sequence).

The rearrangement uses TRBV28 and TRBJ2-7, with TRBD2 identical over 7 bases. This CDR3 is built from 13 residues. Germline CDR1 and CDR2: MDHEN and SYDVKM. J lost 3 bases, V lost 10 bases, and 9 bases had no gene match. CDR3: CATTGGGDYEQYF. CDR3 nucleotides: TGTGCCACCACTGGGGGAGGGGACTACGAGCAGTACTTC.

The DNA for the CDR3 is TGCGCCAGCAGTGCTACAGGGAACACCGGGGAGCTGTTTTTT. Amino acid sequence: CASSATGNTGELFF. This chain joins TRBV10-1 and TRBJ2-2; tentatively, D is TRBD1 (5 bases). Germline CDR1 and CDR2: WNHNN and SYGVQD (reference sequence). The CDR3 is 14 residues long. Trimming took off 4 bases at V and 1 base at J, with 7 bases between the two ends.

The chain combines TRBV5-4 with TRBJ2-3; D may be TRBD2 (5 bases). From germline, CDR1 is SGHNT and CDR2 YYREEE (reference sequence). The CDR3 extends over 14 amino acids. V lost 3 bases to trimming and J lost 2 bases, with 10 bases between them. The CDR3 DNA reads as TGTGCCAGCAGCTCAAAGACTACCACAGATACGCAGTATTTT. This encodes CASSSKTTTDTQYF. Complete variable domain (other parts from reference TRBV5-4 and TRBJ2-3): ETGVTQSPTHLIKTRGQQVTLRCSSQSGHNTVSWYQQALGQGPQFIFQYYREEENGRGNFPPRFSGLQFPNYSSELNVNALELDDSALYLCASSSKTTTDTQYFGPGTRLTVL.

The chain joins TRBV9 to TRBJ1-4, with D hard to call. Deletions cut 0 bases from V and 14 bases from J, with 14 bases between. CDR1 and CDR2 from the germline V gene are SGDLS and YYNGEE. CDR3 length: 13 amino acids. CDR3 DNA: TGTGCCAGCAGCGTAGGCGGTCGATCAGCGCTGTTTTTT. Amino acid sequence: CASSVGGRSALFF. The whole variable domain, remainder taken from reference TRBV9 and TRBJ1-4, is DSGVTQTPKHLITATGQRVTLRCSPRSGDLSVYWYQQSLDQGLQFLIQYYNGEERAKGNILERFSAQQFPDLHSELNLSSLELGDSALYFCASSVGGRSALFFGSGTQLSVL.